This record concerns one T cell receptor (beta chain) sequence. This specimen comes from a study of identical twins. Germline CDR1 is SEHNR and CDR2 is FQNEAQ (reference sequence). Trimming cost V 0 bases and J 6 bases, with 13 bases left between them. The CDR3 has 15 residues. One entry per CDR3 protein results from TCRdb running MiXCR on the 5' RACE reads. The profile covers 650,000 to 750,000 distinct CDR3 sequences, with less than 25% appearing a single time and 4% to 5.5% taken by the ten largest. The same data also went into a second study, on T cells expressing NK-cell markers.

This TCR came from a woman aged 18-29 years in good health. The chain joins TRBV7-9 to TRBJ2-3; perhaps TRBD1 as D (6 bases). What was sequenced was PBMCs. Here the CDR3 reads CASSLAGAPEDTQYF. CDR3 bases: TGTGCCAGCAGCTTAGCGGGGGCCCCCGAGGATACGCAGTATTTT.